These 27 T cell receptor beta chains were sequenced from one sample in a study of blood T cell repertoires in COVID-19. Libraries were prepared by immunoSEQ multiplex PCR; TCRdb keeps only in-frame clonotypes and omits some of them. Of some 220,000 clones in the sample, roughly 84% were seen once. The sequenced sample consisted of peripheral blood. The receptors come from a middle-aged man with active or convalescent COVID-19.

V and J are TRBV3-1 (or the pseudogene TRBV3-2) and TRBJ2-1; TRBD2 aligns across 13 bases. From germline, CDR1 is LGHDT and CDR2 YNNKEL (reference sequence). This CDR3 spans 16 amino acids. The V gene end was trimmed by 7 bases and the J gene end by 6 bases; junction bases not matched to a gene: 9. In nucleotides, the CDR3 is TGTGCCAGCACCCTCGCGACTAGCGGGGGGTCCAATGAGCAGTTCTTC. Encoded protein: CASTLATSGGSNEQFF.

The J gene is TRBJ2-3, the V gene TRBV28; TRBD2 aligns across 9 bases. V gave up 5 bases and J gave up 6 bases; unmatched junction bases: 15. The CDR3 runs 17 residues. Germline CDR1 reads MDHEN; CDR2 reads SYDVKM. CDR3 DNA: TGTGCCAGCAGTGGTATCATAGCGGGAGTTGCGTTGGATACGCAGTATTTT. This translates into CASSGIIAGVALDTQYF. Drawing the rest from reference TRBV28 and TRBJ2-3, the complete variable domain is DVKVTQSSRYLVKRTGEKVFLECVQDMDHENMFWYRQDPGLGLRLIYFSYDVKMKEKGDIPEGYSVSREKKERFSLILESASTNQTSMYLCASSGIIAGVALDTQYFGPGTRLTVL.

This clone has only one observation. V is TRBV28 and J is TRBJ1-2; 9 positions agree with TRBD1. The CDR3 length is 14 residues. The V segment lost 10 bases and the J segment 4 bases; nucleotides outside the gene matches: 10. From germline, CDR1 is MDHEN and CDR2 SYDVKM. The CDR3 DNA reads TGTGCCATCTCTGCCGGGACAGGGACCTATGGCTACACCTTC. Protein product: CAISAGTGTYGYTF.

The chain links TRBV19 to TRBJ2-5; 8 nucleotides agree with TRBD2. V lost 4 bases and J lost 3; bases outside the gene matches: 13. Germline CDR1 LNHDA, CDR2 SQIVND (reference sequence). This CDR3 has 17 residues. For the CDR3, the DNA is TGTGCCAGTAGTAGGGGAGGCAGCGGGAGACGTAAAGAGACCCAGTACTTC. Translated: CASSRGGSGRRKETQYF.

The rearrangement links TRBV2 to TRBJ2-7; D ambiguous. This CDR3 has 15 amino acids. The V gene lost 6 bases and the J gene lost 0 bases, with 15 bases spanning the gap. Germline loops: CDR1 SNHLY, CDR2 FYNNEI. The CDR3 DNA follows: TGTGCCAGCAGAGTCCCCCAGAGGAACTCCTACGAGCAGTACTTC. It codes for CASRVPQRNSYEQYF.

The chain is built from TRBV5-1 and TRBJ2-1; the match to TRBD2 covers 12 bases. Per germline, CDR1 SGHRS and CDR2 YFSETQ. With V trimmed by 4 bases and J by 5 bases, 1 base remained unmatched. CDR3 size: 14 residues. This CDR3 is CASSGLAGNNEQFF. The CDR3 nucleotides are TGCGCCAGCAGCGGACTAGCGGGAAACAATGAGCAGTTCTTC.

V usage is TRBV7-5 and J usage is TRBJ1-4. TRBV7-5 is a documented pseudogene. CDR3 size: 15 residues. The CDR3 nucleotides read TGTGTCAGAAGCTCCCCAACTGCAACTAATGAAAAACTGTTTTTT. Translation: CVRSSPTATNEKLFF.

The CDR3 sequence is CASSAPEGAGYGYTF. The CDR3 DNA follows: TGTGCCAGCAGCGCCCCCGAGGGGGCGGGCTATGGCTACACCTTC. The chain uses TRBV9 and TRBJ1-2; TRBD1 matches 7 bases. This CDR3 is built from 15 residues. Germline trimming cut 3 bases from V and 4 bases from J; bases unmatched to any gene: 9. Germline V gene lookup returns CDR1 SGDLS and CDR2 YYNGEE.

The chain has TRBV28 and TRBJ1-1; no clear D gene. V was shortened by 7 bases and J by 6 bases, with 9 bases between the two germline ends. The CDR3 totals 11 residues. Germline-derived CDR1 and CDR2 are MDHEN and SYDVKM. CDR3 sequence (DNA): TGTGCCAGCACCCACTCTGCTGAAGCTTTCTTT. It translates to CASTHSAEAFF.

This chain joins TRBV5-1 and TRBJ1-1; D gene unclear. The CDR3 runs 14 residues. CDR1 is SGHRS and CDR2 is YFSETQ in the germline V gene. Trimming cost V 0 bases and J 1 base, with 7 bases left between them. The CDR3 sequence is CASSLGGRNTEAFF. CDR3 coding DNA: TGCGCCAGCAGCTTGGGAGGGAGGAACACTGAAGCTTTCTTT.

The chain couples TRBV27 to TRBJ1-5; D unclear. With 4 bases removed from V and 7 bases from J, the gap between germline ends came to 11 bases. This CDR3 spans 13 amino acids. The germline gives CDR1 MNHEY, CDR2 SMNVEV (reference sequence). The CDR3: CASSYEGGQPQHF. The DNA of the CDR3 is TGTGCCAGCAGTTACGAGGGCGGGCAGCCCCAGCATTTT.

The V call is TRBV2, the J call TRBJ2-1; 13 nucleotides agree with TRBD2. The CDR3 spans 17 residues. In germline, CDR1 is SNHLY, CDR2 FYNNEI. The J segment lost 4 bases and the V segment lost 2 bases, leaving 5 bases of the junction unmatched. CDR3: CASSERGTSGAYNEQFF. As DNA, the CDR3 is TGTGCCAGCAGTGAACGTGGGACTAGCGGGGCTTACAATGAGCAGTTCTTC.

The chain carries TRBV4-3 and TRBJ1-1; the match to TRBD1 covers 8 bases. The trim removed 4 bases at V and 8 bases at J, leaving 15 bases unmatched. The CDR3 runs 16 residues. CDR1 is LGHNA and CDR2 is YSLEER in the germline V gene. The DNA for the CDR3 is TGCGCCAGCAGCCCATTCGAGGACAGGGATGGATCGGAAGCTTTCTTT. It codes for CASSPFEDRDGSEAFF.

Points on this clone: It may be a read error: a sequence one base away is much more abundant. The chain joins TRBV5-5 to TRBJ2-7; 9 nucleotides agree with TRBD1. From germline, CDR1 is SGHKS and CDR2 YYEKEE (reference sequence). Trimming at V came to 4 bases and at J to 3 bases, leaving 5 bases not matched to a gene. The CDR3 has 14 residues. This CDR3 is CASSPGQGNYEQYF. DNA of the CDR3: TGTGCCAGCAGCCCGGGACAGGGAAACTACGAGCAGTACTTC.

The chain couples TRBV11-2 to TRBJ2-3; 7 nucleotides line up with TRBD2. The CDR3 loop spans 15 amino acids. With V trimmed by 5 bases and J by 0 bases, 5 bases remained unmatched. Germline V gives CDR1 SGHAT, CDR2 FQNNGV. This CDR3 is CASSPAGFSTDTQYF. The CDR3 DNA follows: TGTGCCAGCAGCCCAGCGGGGTTTAGCACAGATACGCAGTATTTT.

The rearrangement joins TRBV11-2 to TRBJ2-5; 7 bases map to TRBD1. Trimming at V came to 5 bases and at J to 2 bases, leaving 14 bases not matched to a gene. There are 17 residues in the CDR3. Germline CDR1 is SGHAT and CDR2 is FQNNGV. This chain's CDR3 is CASSLRPATGLQETQYF. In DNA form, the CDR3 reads TGTGCCAGCAGCCTAAGGCCCGCGACAGGGCTTCAAGAGACCCAGTACTTC.

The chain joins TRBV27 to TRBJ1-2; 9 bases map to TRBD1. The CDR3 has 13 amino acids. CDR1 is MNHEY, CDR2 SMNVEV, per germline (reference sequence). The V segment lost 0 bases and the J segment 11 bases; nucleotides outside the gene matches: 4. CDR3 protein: CASSLSTGGRYTF. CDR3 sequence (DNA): TGTGCCAGCAGTTTATCGACAGGGGGGCGGTACACCTTC.

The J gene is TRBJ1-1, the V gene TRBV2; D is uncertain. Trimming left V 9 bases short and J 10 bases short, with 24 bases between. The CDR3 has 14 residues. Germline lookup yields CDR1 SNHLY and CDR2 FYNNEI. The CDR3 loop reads CASSEEAGGVRAFF. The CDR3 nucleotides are TGTGCCAGTAGCGAGGAGGCCGGTGGCGTGAGAGCTTTCTTT. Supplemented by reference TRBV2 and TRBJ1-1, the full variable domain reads EPEVTQTPSHQVTQMGQEVILRCVPISNHLYFYWYRQILGQKVEFLVSFYNNEISEKSEIFDDQFSVERPDGSNFTLKIRSTKLEDSAMYFCASSEEAGGVRAFFGQGTRLTVV.

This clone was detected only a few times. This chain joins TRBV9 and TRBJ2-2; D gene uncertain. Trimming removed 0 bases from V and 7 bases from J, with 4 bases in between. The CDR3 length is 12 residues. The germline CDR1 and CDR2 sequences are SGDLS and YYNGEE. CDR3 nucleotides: TGTGCCAGCAGCGTAGGTCACGGGGAGCTGTTTTTT. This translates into CASSVGHGELFF.

As DNA, the CDR3 is TGTGCCAGTAGTATGCGGGACAGGGTTCGGACCCTCCACTTT. It yields the protein CASSMRDRVRTLHF. The chain recombines TRBV19 with TRBJ1-6; 9 bases are shared with TRBD1. The CDR3 totals 14 residues. V was pared by 3 bases and J by 14 bases, with 8 bases of the junction left unmatched. Germline CDR1 LNHDA, CDR2 SQIVND (reference sequence).

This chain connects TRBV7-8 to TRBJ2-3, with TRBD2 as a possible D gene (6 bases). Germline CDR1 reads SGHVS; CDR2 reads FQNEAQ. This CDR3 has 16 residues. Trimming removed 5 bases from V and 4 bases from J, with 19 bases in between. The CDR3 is CASSLELRGRADTQYF. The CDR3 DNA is TGTGCCAGCAGCCTGGAATTGCGGGGAAGGGCAGATACGCAGTATTTT.

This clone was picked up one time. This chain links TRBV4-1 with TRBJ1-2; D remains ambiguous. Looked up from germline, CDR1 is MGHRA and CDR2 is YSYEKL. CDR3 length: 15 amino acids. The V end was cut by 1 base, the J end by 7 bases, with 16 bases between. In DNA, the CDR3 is TGCGCCAGCAGCCAAGTCACCAGAGGTGAGGGTGGCTACACCTTC. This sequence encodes CASSQVTRGEGGYTF.

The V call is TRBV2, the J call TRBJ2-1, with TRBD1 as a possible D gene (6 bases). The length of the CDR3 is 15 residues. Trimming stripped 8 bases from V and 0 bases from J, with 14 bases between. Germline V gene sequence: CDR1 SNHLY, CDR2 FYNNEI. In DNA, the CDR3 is TGTGCCAGCCGGGATTCAGGGGTCTCCTACAATGAGCAGTTCTTC. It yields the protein CASRDSGVSYNEQFF.

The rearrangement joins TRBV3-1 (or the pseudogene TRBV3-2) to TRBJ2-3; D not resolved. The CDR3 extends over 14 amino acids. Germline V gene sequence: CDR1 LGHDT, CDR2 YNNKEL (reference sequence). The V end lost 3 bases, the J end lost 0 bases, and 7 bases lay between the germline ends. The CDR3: CASSQFPSTDTQYF. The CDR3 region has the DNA TGTGCCAGCAGCCAGTTCCCGAGCACAGATACGCAGTATTTT.

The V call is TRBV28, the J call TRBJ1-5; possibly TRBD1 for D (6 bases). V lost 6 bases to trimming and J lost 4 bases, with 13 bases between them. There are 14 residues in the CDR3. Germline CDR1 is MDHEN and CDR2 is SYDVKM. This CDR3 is CASRQGLRNQPQHF. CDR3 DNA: TGTGCCAGCAGACAGGGTCTAAGAAATCAGCCCCAGCATTTT.

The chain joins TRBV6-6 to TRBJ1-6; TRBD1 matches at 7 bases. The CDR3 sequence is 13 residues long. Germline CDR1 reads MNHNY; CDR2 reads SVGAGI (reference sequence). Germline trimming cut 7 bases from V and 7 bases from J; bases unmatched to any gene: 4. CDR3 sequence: CASMAQGNSPLHF. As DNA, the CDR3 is TGTGCCAGCATGGCACAGGGGAATTCACCCCTCCACTTT.

CDR3 in amino acids: CASSQNRVRGETQYF. The CDR3 DNA reads as TGCGCCAGCAGCCAGAACAGGGTCCGGGGAGAGACCCAGTACTTC. The chain employs TRBV4-3 and TRBJ2-5; D possibly corresponds to TRBD1 (6 bases). V was clipped by 3 bases and J by 4 bases, with 15 bases between them. Germline V gives CDR1 LGHNA, CDR2 YSLEER. The CDR3 is 15 amino acids.